Listed below are T cell receptor beta chains from one sample, sequenced in a study of blood T cell repertoires in COVID-19. Only in-frame clones appear in the TCRdb table, and some are missing; sequencing was by immunoSEQ multiplex PCR. In the table there are approximately 210,000 clones, around 84% of which are singletons. Sequencing was carried out using peripheral blood. These receptors originate from a human donor in a cohort sampled during active COVID-19. Each CDR3 is given with its conserved first and last residue. A D gene is named only where the DNA matches it firmly. Size is stated for part of the rows, as once, few or many counts, or as a class when the clone is expanded.

V: TRBV5-1; D: TRBD1; J: TRBJ1-1; size: .; CDR3: CASSLVQGGTEAFF; DNA: TGCGCCAGCAGCTTGGTACAGGGGGGGACTGAAGCTTTCTTT
V: TRBV30; D: .; J: TRBJ1-2; size: .; CDR3: CAWSDQTNYGYTF; DNA: TGTGCCTGGAGTGATCAAACTAACTATGGCTACACCTTC
V: TRBV4-2; D: TRBD2; J: TRBJ2-7; size: .; CDR3: CASSQDLSLAGSYEQYF; DNA: TGTGCCAGCAGCCAAGATCTCTCGCTAGCGGGGTCCTACGAGCAGTACTTC
V: TRBV6-6; D: .; J: TRBJ1-1; size: .; CDR3: CASSYEQGATEAFF; DNA: TGTGCCAGCAGTTACGAACAGGGCGCCACTGAAGCTTTCTTT
V: TRBV5-1; D: TRBD2; J: TRBJ2-2; size: .; CDR3: CASSSRLAGPNTGELFF; DNA: TGCGCCAGCAGCTCCCGGCTAGCGGGACCGAACACCGGGGAGCTGTTTTTT
V: TRBV6-1; D: TRBD1; J: TRBJ1-1; size: few; CDR3: CASSERGGTDEAFF; DNA: TGTGCCAGCAGTGAACGGGGCGGGACAGATGAAGCTTTCTTT
V: TRBV5-5; D: .; J: TRBJ1-4; size: .; CDR3: CASSWPPANEKLFF; DNA: TGTGCCAGCAGCTGGCCCCCAGCTAATGAAAAACTGTTTTTT
V: TRBV3-1/TRBV3-2; D: .; J: TRBJ2-5; size: .; CDR3: CASSHNGGGSRRETQYF; DNA: TGTGCCAGCAGCCATAATGGGGGCGGGAGTAGGCGGGAGACCCAGTACTTC
V: TRBV7-2; D: TRBD2; J: TRBJ2-3; size: .; CDR3: CASSLAAGTGTDTQYF; DNA: TGTGCCAGCAGCTTAGCAGCGGGGACTGGCACAGATACGCAGTATTTT
V: TRBV6-5; D: .; J: TRBJ2-3; size: .; CDR3: CASSTGEVWVDTQYF; DNA: TGTGCCAGCAGTACAGGGGAGGTATGGGTTGATACGCAGTATTTT
V: TRBV3-1/TRBV3-2; D: TRBD1; J: TRBJ1-1; size: .; CDR3: CASSQRQGTGEAFF; DNA: TGTGCCAGCAGCCAACGACAGGGAACGGGTGAAGCTTTCTTT
V: TRBV12-5; D: .; J: TRBJ1-3; size: once; CDR3: CASGLSSGDSGNTIYF; DNA: TGTGCTAGTGGTTTATCGTCCGGAGACTCTGGAAACACCATATATTTT
V: TRBV5-1; D: .; J: TRBJ2-7; size: .; CDR3: CASSPAVVRGLSSYEQYF; DNA: TGCGCCAGCAGCCCGGCGGTTGTACGAGGATTGAGCTCCTACGAGCAGTACTTC
V: TRBV7-8; D: .; J: TRBJ2-2; size: .; CDR3: CASSLQAQQVGELFF; DNA: TGTGCCAGCAGCTTACAGGCCCAGCAAGTCGGGGAGCTGTTTTTT
V: TRBV5-8; D: TRBD2; J: TRBJ2-7; size: .; CDR3: CASSFGTTNYEQYF; DNA: TGTGCCAGCAGCTTCGGGACTACCAATTACGAGCAGTACTTC
V: TRBV2; D: .; J: TRBJ1-6; size: once; CDR3: CASSAFETELSPLHF; DNA: TGTGCCAGCAGTGCGTTTGAGACAGAACTTTCACCCCTCCACTTT
V: TRBV6-5; D: .; J: TRBJ1-1; size: .; CDR3: CASREGLWNTEAFF; DNA: TGTGCCAGCCGGGAGGGTTTATGGAACACTGAAGCTTTCTTT
V: TRBV5-1; D: .; J: TRBJ2-1; size: .; CDR3: CASSFGTPSYNEQFF; DNA: TGCGCCAGCAGCTTCGGGACACCTAGTTACAATGAGCAGTTCTTC
V: TRBV2; D: .; J: TRBJ1-2; size: .; CDR3: CASSAESDYGYTF; DNA: TGTGCCAGCAGTGCCGAGTCTGACTATGGCTACACCTTC
V: TRBV12-3/TRBV12-4; D: .; J: TRBJ2-3; size: .; CDR3: CASSLDIYTQYF; DNA: TGTGCCAGCAGTTTAGACATATATACGCAGTATTTT
V: TRBV5-1; D: TRBD2; J: TRBJ2-3; size: .; CDR3: CASSWLAGDPDTQYF; DNA: TGCGCCAGCAGCTGGCTAGCGGGGGATCCAGATACGCAGTATTTT
V: TRBV4-2; D: TRBD2; J: TRBJ2-3; size: .; CDR3: CASSQGAGGLDTQYF; DNA: TGTGCCAGCAGCCAAGGGGCGGGGGGTCTAGATACGCAGTATTTT
V: TRBV29-1; D: TRBD1; J: TRBJ1-4; size: .; CDR3: CSVKGQRNEKLFF; DNA: TGCAGCGTTAAGGGACAGAGGAATGAAAAACTGTTTTTT
V: TRBV3-1/TRBV3-2; D: .; J: TRBJ1-1; size: once; CDR3: CASSEVNTEAFF; DNA: TGTGCCAGCAGCGAGGTGAACACTGAAGCTTTCTTT
V: TRBV5-4; D: .; J: TRBJ2-6; size: .; CDR3: CASSLTGITGANVLTF; DNA: TGTGCCAGCAGCTTGACAGGAATCACCGGGGCCAACGTCCTGACTTTC
V: TRBV3-1/TRBV3-2; D: .; J: TRBJ1-2; size: .; CDR3: CASSQGGAVQGNYGYTF; DNA: TGTGCCAGCAGCCAAGGAGGAGCGGTTCAGGGGAACTATGGCTACACCTTC
V: TRBV7-3; D: TRBD2; J: TRBJ2-3; size: .; CDR3: CASSQSGGHTDTQYF; DNA: TGTGCCAGCAGCCAAAGCGGGGGGCACACAGATACGCAGTATTTT
V: TRBV5-1; D: .; J: TRBJ1-2; size: .; CDR3: CASSLQGDLDGYTF; DNA: TGCGCCAGCAGCTTACAGGGCGATTTGGATGGCTACACCTTC
V: TRBV12-3/TRBV12-4; D: .; J: TRBJ2-7; size: .; CDR3: CASSIEYYEQYF; DNA: TGTGCCAGCAGTATAGAATACTACGAGCAGTACTTC
V: TRBV9; D: TRBD2; J: TRBJ2-7; size: .; CDR3: CASSAPRASGREDEQYF; DNA: TGTGCCAGCAGCGCACCCCGGGCAAGCGGGAGGGAGGACGAGCAGTACTTC
V: TRBV5-1; D: TRBD1; J: TRBJ1-1; size: .; CDR3: CASSPGGGTEAFF; DNA: TGCGCCAGCAGCCCAGGGGGTGGCACTGAAGCTTTCTTT
V: TRBV6-6; D: .; J: TRBJ2-6; size: .; CDR3: CATSRGSWANVLTF; DNA: TGTGCCACCTCCCGGGGGTCCTGGGCCAACGTCCTGACTTTC
V: TRBV18; D: .; J: TRBJ2-7; size: .; CDR3: CASSSVLLMRSYEQYF; DNA: TGTGCCAGCTCCTCCGTCCTGTTGATGCGCTCCTACGAGCAGTACTTC
V: TRBV29-1; D: TRBD1; J: TRBJ2-4; size: few; CDR3: CSVHGTGKNIQYF; DNA: TGCAGCGTCCACGGGACAGGGAAAAACATTCAGTACTTC
V: TRBV11-2; D: .; J: TRBJ1-3; size: .; CDR3: CASSSLRSLDTIYF; DNA: TGTGCCAGCAGCTCCCTTAGATCATTAGACACCATATATTTT
V: TRBV19; D: TRBD1; J: TRBJ1-1; size: .; CDR3: CASSIWFLDRPDEAFF; DNA: TGTGCCAGTAGTATATGGTTCCTGGACAGGCCGGATGAAGCTTTCTTT
V: TRBV2; D: TRBD2; J: TRBJ2-7; size: once; CDR3: CASTTSGNEQYF; DNA: TGTGCCAGCACGACTAGCGGGAACGAGCAGTACTTC
V: TRBV18; D: .; J: TRBJ2-4; size: .; CDR3: CASSLGLENIQYF; DNA: TGTGCCAGCTCCTTGGGGCTGGAAAACATTCAGTACTTC
V: TRBV29-1; D: TRBD2; J: TRBJ2-1; size: .; CDR3: CSVASGSGHEQFF; DNA: TGCAGCGTTGCGAGCGGGAGCGGCCATGAGCAGTTCTTC
V: TRBV2; D: TRBD2; J: TRBJ2-7; size: .; CDR3: CASIGRTSGYEQYF; DNA: TGTGCCAGCATTGGGAGGACTAGCGGCTACGAGCAGTACTTC